This T cell receptor (beta chain) is from a study of cytomegalovirus exposure and HLA in healthy donors. The assay was immunoSEQ multiplex PCR, and TCRdb's table has in-frame clones only and misses some. The sample has over 200,000 clones, 70% to 90% seen once. Input material: PBMCs. The receptor's source is a woman aged 18-35 years in good health and CMV-seronegative.

The CDR3 DNA follows: TGTGCAAGTCGCACACTAGCGGTCACGTTAGTGACGCAGTATTTT. This sequence encodes CASRTLAVTLVTQYF. V gene TRBV12-2 combines with J gene TRBJ2-3; whether TRBD2, the table's D call, matches the DNA was not checked. TRBV12-2 is assigned pseudogene status. The CDR3 consists of 15 residues.